In this sample, the clone carrying this T cell receptor beta chain turned up a few times. Its antigen is undetermined. Germline V gene data show CDR1 as MDHEN and CDR2 as SYDVKM. V lost 6 bases to trimming and J lost 0 bases; unmatched junction nucleotides: 6. The CDR3 spans 15 residues. The entry originates in a study of identical twins. Study outcomes and limitations: Memory repertoires lacked the insertion deficit that abundant cord blood beta clonotypes showed.

TCRdb itself ran the 5' RACE reads through MiXCR, one entry per CDR3 protein. Of 450,000 to 650,000 distinct CDR3 sequences in the sample, nearly 15% were seen once. A further study also used this sample, focusing on yellow fever vaccine responses in identical twins.

This TCR was recovered from a woman under 30 in good health. Specimen: CD4+ T cells sorted from blood. This rearrangement joins TRBV28 to TRBJ2-7; 9 nucleotides line up with TRBD2. This chain's CDR3 is CASSWGSGSSYEQYF. The CDR3 nucleotides are TGTGCCAGCAGCTGGGGTAGCGGGAGCTCCTACGAGCAGTACTTC.